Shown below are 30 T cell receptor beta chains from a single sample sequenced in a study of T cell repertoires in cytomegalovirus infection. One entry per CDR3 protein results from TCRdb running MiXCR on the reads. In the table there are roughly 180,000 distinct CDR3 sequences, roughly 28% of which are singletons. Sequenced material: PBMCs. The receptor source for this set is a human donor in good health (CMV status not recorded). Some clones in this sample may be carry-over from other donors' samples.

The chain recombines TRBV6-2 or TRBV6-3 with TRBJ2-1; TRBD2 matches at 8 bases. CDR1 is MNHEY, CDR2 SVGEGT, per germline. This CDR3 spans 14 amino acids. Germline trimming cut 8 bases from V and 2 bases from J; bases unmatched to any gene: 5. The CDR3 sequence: CASRGGSTYNEQFF. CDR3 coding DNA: TGTGCCAGCCGGGGGGGGTCTACCTACAATGAGCAGTTCTTC.

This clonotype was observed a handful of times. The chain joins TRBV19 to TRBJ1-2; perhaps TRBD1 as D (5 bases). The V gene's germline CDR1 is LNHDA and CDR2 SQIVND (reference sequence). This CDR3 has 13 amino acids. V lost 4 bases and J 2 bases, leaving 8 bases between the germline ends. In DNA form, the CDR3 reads TGTGCCAGTAGTACGCCAGGGAACTATGGCTACACCTTC. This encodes CASSTPGNYGYTF.

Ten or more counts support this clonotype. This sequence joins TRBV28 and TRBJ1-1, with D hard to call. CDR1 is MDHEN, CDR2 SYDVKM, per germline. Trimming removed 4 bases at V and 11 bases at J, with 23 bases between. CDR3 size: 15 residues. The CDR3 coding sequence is TGTGCCAGCAGTTCCACAAACCTGGGTCCCAGGTCGGCTTTCTTT. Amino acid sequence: CASSSTNLGPRSAFF.

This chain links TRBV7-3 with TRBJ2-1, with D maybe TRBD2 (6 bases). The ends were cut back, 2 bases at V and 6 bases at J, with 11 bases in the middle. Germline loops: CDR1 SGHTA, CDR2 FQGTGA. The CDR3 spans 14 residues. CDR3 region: CASSLAGPPNEQFF. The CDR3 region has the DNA TGTGCCAGCAGCTTAGCGGGGCCCCCCAATGAGCAGTTCTTC.

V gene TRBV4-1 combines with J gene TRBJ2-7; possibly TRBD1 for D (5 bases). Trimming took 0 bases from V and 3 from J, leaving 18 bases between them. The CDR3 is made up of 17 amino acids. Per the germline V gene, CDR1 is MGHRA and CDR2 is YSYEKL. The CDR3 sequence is CASSQEAGLMNFYEQYF. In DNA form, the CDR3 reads TGCGCCAGCAGCCAAGAGGCAGGGCTGATGAACTTCTACGAGCAGTACTTC.

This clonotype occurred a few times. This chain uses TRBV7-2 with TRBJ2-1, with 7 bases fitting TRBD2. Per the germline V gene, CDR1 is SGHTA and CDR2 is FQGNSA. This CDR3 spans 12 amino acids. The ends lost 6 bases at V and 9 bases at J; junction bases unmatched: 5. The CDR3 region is CASRWGGGEQFF. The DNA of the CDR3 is TGTGCCAGCAGATGGGGGGGGGGTGAGCAGTTCTTC.

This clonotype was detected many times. This chain's CDR3 is CASSLGVRPSPLHF. The CDR3 DNA reads as TGTGCCAGCAGCTTGGGGGTTCGACCTTCACCCCTCCACTTT. V is TRBV7-2 and J is TRBJ1-6, with D perhaps matching TRBD1 (5 bases). The CDR3 spans 14 residues. V was pared by 3 bases and J by 9 bases, with 12 bases between. Germline assignment: CDR1 SGHTA and CDR2 FQGNSA.

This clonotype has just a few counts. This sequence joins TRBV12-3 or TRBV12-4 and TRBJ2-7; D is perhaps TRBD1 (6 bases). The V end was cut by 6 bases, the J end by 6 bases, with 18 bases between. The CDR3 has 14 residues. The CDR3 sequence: CASSLTNRAREQYF. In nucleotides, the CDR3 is TGTGCCAGCAGCTTAACAAACAGGGCCCGCGAGCAGTACTTC.

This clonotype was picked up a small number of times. CDR3 protein: CASSPPTLTYGYTF. The DNA of the CDR3 is TGTGCCAGCAGTCCCCCGACACTGACATATGGCTACACCTTC. The chain is built from TRBV6-2 or TRBV6-3 and TRBJ1-2; D ambiguous. Germline CDR1 reads MNHEY; CDR2 reads SVGEGT. Between the trimmed V and J ends, which lost 5 bases and 5 bases, there was a span of 15 bases. The CDR3 sequence is 14 residues long.

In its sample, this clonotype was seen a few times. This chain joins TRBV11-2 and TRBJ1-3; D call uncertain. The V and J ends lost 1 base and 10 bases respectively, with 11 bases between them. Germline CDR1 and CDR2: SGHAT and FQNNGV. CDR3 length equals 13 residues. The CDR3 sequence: CASSLGGYRTIYF. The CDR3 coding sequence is TGTGCCAGCAGCTTAGGCGGTTATCGGACCATATATTTT.

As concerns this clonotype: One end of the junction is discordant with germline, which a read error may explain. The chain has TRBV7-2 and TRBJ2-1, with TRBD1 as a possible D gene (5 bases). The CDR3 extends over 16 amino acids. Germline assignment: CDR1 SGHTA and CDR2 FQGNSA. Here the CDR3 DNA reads TGTGCCAGCAGCTTATTTCAGGGCCGCCGGTACACTGAGCAGTTCTTC. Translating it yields CASSLFQGRRYTEQFF.

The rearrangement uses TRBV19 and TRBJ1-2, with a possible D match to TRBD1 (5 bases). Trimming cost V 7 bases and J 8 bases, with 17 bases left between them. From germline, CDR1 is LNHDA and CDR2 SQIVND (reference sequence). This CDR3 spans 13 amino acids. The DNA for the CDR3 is TGTGCCAGTACCCCCCCGGGGGGAGTCGGCTACACCTTC. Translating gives CASTPPGGVGYTF.

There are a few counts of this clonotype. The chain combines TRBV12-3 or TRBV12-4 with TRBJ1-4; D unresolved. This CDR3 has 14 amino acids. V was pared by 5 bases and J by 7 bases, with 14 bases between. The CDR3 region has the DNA TGTGCCAGCAGTCCCCCCGGGGTCGGTGAAAAACTGTTTTTT. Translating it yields CASSPPGVGEKLFF.

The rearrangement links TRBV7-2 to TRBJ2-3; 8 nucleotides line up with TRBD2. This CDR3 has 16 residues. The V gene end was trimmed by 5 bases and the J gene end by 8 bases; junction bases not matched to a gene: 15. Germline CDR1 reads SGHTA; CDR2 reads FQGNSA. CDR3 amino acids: CASSAEVSGGPGTQYF. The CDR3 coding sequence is TGTGCCAGCAGCGCCGAAGTATCGGGGGGGCCTGGTACGCAGTATTTT.

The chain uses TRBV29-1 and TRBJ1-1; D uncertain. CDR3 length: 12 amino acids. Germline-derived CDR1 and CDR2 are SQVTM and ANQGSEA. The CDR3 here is CTTVTMNTEAFF. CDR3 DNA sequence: TGCACGACGGTAACCATGAACACTGAAGCTTTCTTT.

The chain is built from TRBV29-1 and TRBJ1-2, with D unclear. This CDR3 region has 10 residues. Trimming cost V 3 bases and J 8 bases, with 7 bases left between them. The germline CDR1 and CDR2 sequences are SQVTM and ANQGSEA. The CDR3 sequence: CSVDSLGYTF. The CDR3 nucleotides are TGCAGCGTTGATTCCCTCGGCTACACCTTC.

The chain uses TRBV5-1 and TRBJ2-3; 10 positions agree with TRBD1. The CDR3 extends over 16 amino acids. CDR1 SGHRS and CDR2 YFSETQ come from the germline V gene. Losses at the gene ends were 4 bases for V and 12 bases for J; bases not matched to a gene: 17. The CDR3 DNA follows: TGCGCCAGCAGCGCAGGGACAGGGGACCGTTCTCGTCCTCAGTATTTT. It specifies CASSAGTGDRSRPQYF.

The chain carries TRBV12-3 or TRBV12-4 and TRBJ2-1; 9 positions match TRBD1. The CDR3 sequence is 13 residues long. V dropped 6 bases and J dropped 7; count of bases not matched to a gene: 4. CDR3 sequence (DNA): TGTGCCAGCAGCTCCGGGACAGGGAATGAGCAGTTCTTC. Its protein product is CASSSGTGNEQFF.

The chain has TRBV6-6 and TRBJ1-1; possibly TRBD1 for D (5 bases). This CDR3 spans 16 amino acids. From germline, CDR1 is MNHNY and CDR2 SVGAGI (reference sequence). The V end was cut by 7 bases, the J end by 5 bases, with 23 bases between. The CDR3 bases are TGTGCCAGCAATCCGAAACCGACGAACAGGCGGACTGAAGCTTTCTTT. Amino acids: CASNPKPTNRRTEAFF.

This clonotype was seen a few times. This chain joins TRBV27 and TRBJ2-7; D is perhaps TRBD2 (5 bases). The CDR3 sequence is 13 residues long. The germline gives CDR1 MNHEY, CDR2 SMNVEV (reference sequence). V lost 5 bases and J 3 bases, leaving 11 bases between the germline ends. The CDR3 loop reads CASSVAGGYEQYF. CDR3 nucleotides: TGTGCCAGCAGTGTCGCCGGAGGCTACGAGCAGTACTTC.

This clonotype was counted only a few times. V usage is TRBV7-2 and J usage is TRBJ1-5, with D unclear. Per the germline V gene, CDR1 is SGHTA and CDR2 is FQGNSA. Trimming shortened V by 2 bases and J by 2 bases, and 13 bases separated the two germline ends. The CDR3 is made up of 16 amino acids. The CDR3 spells CASSLRAPEGNQPQHF. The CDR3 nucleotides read TGTGCCAGCAGCTTACGGGCCCCAGAAGGCAATCAGCCCCAGCATTTT.

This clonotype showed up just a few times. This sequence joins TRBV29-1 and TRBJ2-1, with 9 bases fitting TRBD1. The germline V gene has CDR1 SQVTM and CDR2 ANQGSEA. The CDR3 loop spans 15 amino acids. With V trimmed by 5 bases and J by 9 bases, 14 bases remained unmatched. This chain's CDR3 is CSVLTGTGFGGEQFF. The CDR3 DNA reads TGCAGCGTTCTGACCGGGACAGGGTTCGGCGGTGAGCAGTTCTTC.

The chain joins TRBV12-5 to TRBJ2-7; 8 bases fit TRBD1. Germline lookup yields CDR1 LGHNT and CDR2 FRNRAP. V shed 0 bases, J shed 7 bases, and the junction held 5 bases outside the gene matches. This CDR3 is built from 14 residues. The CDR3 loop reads CASGLVGQGREQYF. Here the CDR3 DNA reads TGTGCTAGTGGTTTGGTCGGACAGGGAAGGGAGCAGTACTTC.

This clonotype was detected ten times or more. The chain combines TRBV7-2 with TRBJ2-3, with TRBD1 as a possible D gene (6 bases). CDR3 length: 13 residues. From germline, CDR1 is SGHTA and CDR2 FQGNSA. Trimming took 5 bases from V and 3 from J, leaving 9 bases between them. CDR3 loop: CASSTDRTDTQYF. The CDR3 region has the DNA TGTGCCAGCAGCACCGACAGGACAGATACGCAGTATTTT. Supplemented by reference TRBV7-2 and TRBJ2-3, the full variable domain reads GAGVSQSPSNKVTEKGKDVELRCDPISGHTALYWYRQSLGQGLEFLIYFQGNSAPDKSGLPSDRFSAERTGGSVSTLTIQRTQQEDSAVYLCASSTDRTDTQYFGPGTRLTVL.

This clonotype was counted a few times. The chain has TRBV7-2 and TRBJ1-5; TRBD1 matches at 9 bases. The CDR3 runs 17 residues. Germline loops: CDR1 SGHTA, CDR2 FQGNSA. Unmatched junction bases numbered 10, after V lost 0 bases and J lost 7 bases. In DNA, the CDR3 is TGTGCCAGCAGCTTAGCTGGGACAGGGCGGGGAGGGCAGCCCCAGCATTTT. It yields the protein CASSLAGTGRGGQPQHF.

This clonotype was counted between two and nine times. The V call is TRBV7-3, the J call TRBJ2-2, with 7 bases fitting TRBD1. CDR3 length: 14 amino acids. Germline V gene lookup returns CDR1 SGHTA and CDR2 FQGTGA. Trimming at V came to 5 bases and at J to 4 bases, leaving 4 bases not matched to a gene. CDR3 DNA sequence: TGTGCCAGCAGCAGGGGGCTGGGCACCGGGGAGCTGTTTTTT. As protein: CASSRGLGTGELFF.

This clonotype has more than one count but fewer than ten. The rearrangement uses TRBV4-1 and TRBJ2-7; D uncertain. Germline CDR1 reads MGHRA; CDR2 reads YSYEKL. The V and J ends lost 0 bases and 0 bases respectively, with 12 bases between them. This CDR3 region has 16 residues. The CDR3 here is CASSQELTASSYEQYF. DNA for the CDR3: TGCGCCAGCAGCCAAGAACTCACTGCGAGCTCCTACGAGCAGTACTTC.

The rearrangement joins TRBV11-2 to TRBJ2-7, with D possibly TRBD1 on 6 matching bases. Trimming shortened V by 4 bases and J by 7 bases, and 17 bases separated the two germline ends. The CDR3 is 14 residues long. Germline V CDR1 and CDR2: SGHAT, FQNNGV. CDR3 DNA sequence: TGTGCCAGCAGCTCACCCGGGACACCTAGAGAGCAGTACTTC. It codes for CASSSPGTPREQYF. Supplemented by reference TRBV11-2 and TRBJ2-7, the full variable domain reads EAGVAQSPRYKIIEKRQSVAFWCNPISGHATLYWYQQILGQGPKLLIQFQNNGVVDDSQLPKDRFSAERLKGVDSTLKIQPAKLEDSAVYLCASSSPGTPREQYFGPGTRLTVT.

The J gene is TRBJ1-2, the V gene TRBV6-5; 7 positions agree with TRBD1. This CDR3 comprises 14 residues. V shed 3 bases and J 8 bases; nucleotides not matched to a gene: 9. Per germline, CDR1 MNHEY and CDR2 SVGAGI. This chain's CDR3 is CASSYSTGARGYTF. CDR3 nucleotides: TGTGCCAGCAGTTATTCAACAGGGGCTCGGGGCTACACCTTC.

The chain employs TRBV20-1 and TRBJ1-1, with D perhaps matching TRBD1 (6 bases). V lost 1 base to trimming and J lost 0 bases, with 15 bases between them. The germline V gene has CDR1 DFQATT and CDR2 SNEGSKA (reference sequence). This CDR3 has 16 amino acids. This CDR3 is CSARGPWGRMNTEAFF. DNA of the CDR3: TGCAGTGCTAGAGGACCTTGGGGGCGGATGAACACTGAAGCTTTCTTT.